The sequence of this TCR beta chain was determined in a study of T cells in Graves' hyperthyroidism and ophthalmopathy. CDR3 length equals 15 residues. The V gene lost 3 bases and the J gene lost 2 bases, with 17 bases spanning the gap. Germline V CDR1 and CDR2: SQVTM, ANQGSEA. Uncontrolled infection, other autoimmune disease, pregnancy or lactation barred patients from enrollment. This sample holds PBMCs from around 9.9 ml fresh peripheral blood. The CDR3 regions of TCR beta were amplified from RNA transcripts. In the first-round RT-PCR of the TCR CDR3, the HTBI primer set was used. Using its own MiXCR run on the multiplex PCR reads, TCRdb lists one record per CDR3 protein. Here the sample spans about 530,000 distinct CDR3 sequences, 17% being singletons.

The chain employs TRBV29-1 and TRBJ2-7; D gene ambiguous. The specimen sequenced was blood. This TCR came from a young woman with Graves' ophthalmopathy. The CDR3 protein is CSVDWEGLITYEQYF. As DNA, the CDR3 is TGCAGCGTTGATTGGGAAGGGCTAATAACCTACGAGCAGTACTTC.